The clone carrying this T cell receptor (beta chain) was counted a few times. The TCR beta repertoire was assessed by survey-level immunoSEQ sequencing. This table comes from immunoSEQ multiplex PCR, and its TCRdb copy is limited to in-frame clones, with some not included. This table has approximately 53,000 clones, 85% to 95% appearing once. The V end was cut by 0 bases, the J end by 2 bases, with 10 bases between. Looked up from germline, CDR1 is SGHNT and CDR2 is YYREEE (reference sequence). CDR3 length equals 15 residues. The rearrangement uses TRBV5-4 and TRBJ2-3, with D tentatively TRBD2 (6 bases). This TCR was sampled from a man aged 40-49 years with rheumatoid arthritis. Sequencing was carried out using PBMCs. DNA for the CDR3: TGTGCCAGCAGCTTGGTGGCTAGCGACACAGATACGCAGTATTTT. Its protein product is CASSLVASDTDTQYF.